This TCR beta chain comes out of a study of cytomegalovirus exposure and HLA in healthy donors listed by TCRdb under 2017. Looking at the study overall: According to a later analysis, the roughly 130 validation repertoires were produced on the same platform as the roughly 720 repertoires of the first cohort. High-throughput TCR immunosequencing, statistical association of individual TCRs with disease status, and machine learning were combined to predict cytomegalovirus infection status. The study was designed to test whether signatures of past pathogen exposure could be identified by cataloging public T cell receptors. In addition to the first cohort of 666 subjects, a separate validation cohort of 130 or so different subjects was used. Overall results and qualifications from the work: The study listed 164 TCR beta chains as associated with cytomegalovirus. A few of the identified cytomegalovirus-associated TCR beta chains were confirmed in vitro to be specific for cytomegalovirus antigens. It was suggested by the authors that the approach could potentially be generalized to other disease states and immunological phenotypes. Cytomegalovirus status was reported to be diagnosed by the classifier with high specificity and sensitivity in both the original and validation cohorts. While some public TCRs were present in many individuals, most TCR sequences turned up only very rarely across donors. A later analysis found that TCRs clustered in the first cohort also tended to co-occur in the approximately 120 validation repertoires, with approximately 93% of cluster scores above 0. A later analysis had no HLA typing for the validation cohort, so co-occurrence there was scored across all 120 repertoires.

Trimming costs V 5 bases and J 9 bases, and their ends lie 17 bases apart. There are 14 amino acids in the CDR3, from cysteine to phenylalanine inclusive. The DNA shown is the 42-base CDR3, in frame from base 1. The germline V gene (reference sequence) provides CDR1 MNHEY and CDR2 SMNVEV. Library creation used the immunoSEQ multiplex PCR assay. Turning to the authors' computational methods: A statistical classification framework was built for diagnosing cytomegalovirus status from the catalog of TCR beta chain sequences. TCRdb holds this immuneACCESS table with in-frame rearrangements only. Some clones are missing; in checked studies, unresolved V genes explain under half, and the rest has no known cause. V, J and clone size are taken as reported in that table, and D and trimming were inferred from the DNA itself. For this sample the table gives 200,000 to 300,000 clones, of which less than 95% were detected only once. The ten largest clones add up to approximately 3.1% of the sample.

The donors belonged to the validation cohort of about 110 subjects, which was separate from the roughly 680-subject first cohort. Turning to this clone: It has no known antigen specificity. Base qualities are missing; no much larger clone stands one base away.

Input material: PBMCs. This TCR came from a young woman in good health and CMV-seronegative. In this chain, TRBV27 is recombined with TRBJ2-1; the D gene is perhaps TRBD2, on 6 matching bases. CDR3 protein: CASSLGFTGGEQFF. The DNA is TGTGCCAGCAGTCTGGGCTTCACCGGGGGTGAGCAGTTCTTC.